This TCR beta chain was obtained from a study of cytomegalovirus exposure and HLA in healthy donors. Points from the study as a whole: An assumption of roughly uniform sequencing depth across donors underlay the presence/absence analyses. Prior analysis indicated that the majority of TCR beta V segments exhibited productivity approximately 87% or approximately 30% of the time. The authors listed around 150 TCR beta chains as cytomegalovirus-associated.

As to this clone: Its antigen is still unknown.

The CDR3 is made up of 15 amino acids. J lost 4 bases, V lost 5 bases, and 7 bases had no gene match. Germline V gives CDR1 SGHTA, CDR2 FQGNSA. PCR involved 60 Vbeta and 13 Jbeta primers. Profiled with immunoSEQ multiplex PCR; TCRdb holds only in-frame clones, not every one. The sample consists of about 180,000 clones, over 65% of them appearing once. The chain has TRBV7-2 and TRBJ2-7; 11 bases fit TRBD2. The source is a man younger than 35 in good health and CMV-seronegative. The specimen was PBMCs. CDR3 in DNA: TGTGCCAGCAGCCTGACTAGCGGGGACCTTTACGAGCAGTACTTC. Protein: CASSLTSGDLYEQYF.